The 32 T cell receptor beta chains listed next were all sequenced from one sample in a study of blood T cell repertoires in COVID-19. This table comes from immunoSEQ multiplex PCR, and its TCRdb copy is limited to in-frame clones, with some not included. The sample records fewer than 350,000 clones, about nine tenths being singletons. Sequenced: peripheral blood. Receptor source: a woman aged 60-75 years with COVID-19, enrolled during active disease.

The chain links TRBV5-4 to TRBJ2-3; 7 bases fit TRBD2. The trim removed 2 bases at V and 4 bases at J, leaving 1 base unmatched. The CDR3 is 13 residues long. Germline CDR1 reads SGHNT; CDR2 reads YYREEE (reference sequence). CDR3 DNA sequence: TGTGCCAGCAGCTTTGGGGGGGCAGATACGCAGTATTTT. Translated, it gives CASSFGGADTQYF.

This clone has only one observation. V gene TRBV5-1 combines with J gene TRBJ2-1; 9 nucleotides align to TRBD1. The CDR3 covers 15 residues. Germline trimming cut 3 bases from V and 9 bases from J; bases unmatched to any gene: 10. CDR1 and CDR2 from the germline V gene are SGHRS and YFSETQ. The CDR3 here is CASSSPGTGTSEQFF. The CDR3 nucleotides read TGCGCCAGCAGCTCTCCCGGGACAGGGACTTCTGAGCAGTTCTTC.

The chain employs TRBV30 and TRBJ1-2; TRBD1 aligns across 10 bases. The CDR3 consists of 16 residues. The V gene end was trimmed by 1 base and the J gene end by 3 bases; junction bases not matched to a gene: 8. The germline gives CDR1 GTSNPN, CDR2 SVGIG (reference sequence). DNA of the CDR3: TGTGCCTGGAGTGGCCGGGACAGGGGCATTCACTATGGCTACACCTTC. Protein product: CAWSGRDRGIHYGYTF.

This chain uses TRBV2 with TRBJ1-2, with D maybe TRBD1 (5 bases). The CDR3 is made up of 15 amino acids. V shed 0 bases and J shed 4 bases, with 12 bases lying between them. The germline gives CDR1 SNHLY, CDR2 FYNNEI. The CDR3 spells CASSEARQIFYGYTF. In nucleotides, the CDR3 is TGTGCCAGCAGTGAAGCGCGACAGATCTTCTATGGCTACACCTTC. Drawing the rest from reference TRBV2 and TRBJ1-2, the complete variable domain is EPEVTQTPSHQVTQMGQEVILRCVPISNHLYFYWYRQILGQKVEFLVSFYNNEISEKSEIFDDQFSVERPDGSNFTLKIRSTKLEDSAMYFCASSEARQIFYGYTFGSGTRLTVV.

This clone was picked up a small number of times. V and J are TRBV6-4 and TRBJ2-1; a weak D match, TRBD1 (5 bases). CDR3 length: 15 residues. CDR1 and CDR2 from the germline V gene are MRHNA and SNTAGT. The V gene lost 3 bases and the J gene lost 3 bases, with 12 bases spanning the gap. This chain's CDR3 is CASSESGMNYNEQFF. Written as DNA, the CDR3 is TGTGCCAGCAGTGAGTCAGGGATGAACTACAATGAGCAGTTCTTC.

This chain joins TRBV11-2 and TRBJ1-2; possible D gene TRBD1, 5 bases. Trimming took off 3 bases at V and 6 bases at J, with 11 bases between the two ends. Germline V CDR1 and CDR2: SGHAT, FQNNGV. The CDR3 is made up of 13 amino acids. DNA of the CDR3: TGTGCCAGCAGCTTTCAGGGTTACAATGGCTACACCTTC. Translation gives CASSFQGYNGYTF.

The chain couples TRBV5-5 to TRBJ1-6; 9 nucleotides agree with TRBD1. Losses at the gene ends were 4 bases for V and 6 bases for J; bases not matched to a gene: 11. The CDR3 sequence is 17 residues long. Germline-derived CDR1 and CDR2 are SGHKS and YYEKEE (reference sequence). The CDR3 DNA reads as TGTGCCAGCAGCGACGGGACAGGGCCCCCGAGTAATTCACCCCTCCACTTT. It yields the protein CASSDGTGPPSNSPLHF. Combining the CDR3 with reference TRBV5-5 and TRBJ1-6 gives the whole variable domain DAGVTQSPTHLIKTRGQQVTLRCSPISGHKSVSWYQQVLGQGPQFIFQYYEKEERGRGNFPDRFSARQFPNYSSELNVNALLLGDSALYLCASSDGTGPPSNSPLHFGNGTRLTVT.

J is TRBJ2-7 and V is TRBV5-1; TRBD1 matches 12 bases. The CDR3 spans 15 residues. CDR1 is SGHRS, CDR2 YFSETQ, per germline. With V trimmed by 3 bases and J by 1 base, 2 bases remained unmatched. The CDR3 nucleotides read TGCGCCAGCAGCTGGGGACAGGGGGCTTCCTACGAGCAGTACTTC. Amino acid sequence: CASSWGQGASYEQYF.

The rearrangement joins TRBV4-2 to TRBJ1-5; possible D gene TRBD1, 5 bases. The CDR3 spans 15 residues. Germline CDR1 is LGHNA and CDR2 is YNFKEQ. Trimming stripped 4 bases from V and 7 bases from J, with 17 bases between. CDR3 sequence reads: CASSLDGGVGQPQHF. The CDR3 DNA reads as TGTGCCAGCAGCCTCGACGGGGGGGTTGGGCAGCCCCAGCATTTT.

The CDR3 sequence is CASSLDFTEAFF. The CDR3 DNA is TGTGCCAGCAGCTTAGACTTCACTGAAGCTTTCTTT. The chain carries TRBV7-9 and TRBJ1-1, with no clear D. The CDR3 has 12 residues. V was shortened by 1 base and J by 4 bases, with 4 bases between the two germline ends. Per germline, CDR1 SEHNR and CDR2 FQNEAQ (reference sequence).

The V and J genes are TRBV7-9 and TRBJ1-1; the D gene is possibly TRBD1 (5 bases). Germline values: CDR1 SEHNR, CDR2 FQNEAQ (reference sequence). Between the trimmed V and J ends, which lost 1 base and 7 bases, there was a span of 13 bases. This CDR3 spans 14 amino acids. The CDR3 DNA sequence: TGTGCCAGCAGCTTAGTAGGGGTCTCGAATGAAGCTTTCTTT. It specifies CASSLVGVSNEAFF.

The chain links TRBV9 to TRBJ2-3; 7 positions agree with TRBD1. The CDR3 covers 15 residues. The V and J ends lost 0 bases and 4 bases, in that order; junction bases with no gene match: 5. Germline CDR1 is SGDLS and CDR2 is YYNGEE. Here the CDR3 DNA reads TGTGCCAGCAGCGTAGTAACAGGGGTGGCAGATACGCAGTATTTT. Translating gives CASSVVTGVADTQYF.

The J gene is TRBJ2-7, the V gene TRBV9; 7 bases agree with TRBD2. V was clipped by 3 bases and J by 5 bases; unmatched bases: 8. The CDR3 consists of 14 residues. Looked up from germline, CDR1 is SGDLS and CDR2 is YYNGEE. This CDR3 reads CASSATGLIHEQYF. The DNA for the CDR3 is TGTGCCAGCAGCGCTACGGGACTAATTCACGAGCAGTACTTC. Full variable domain (missing parts from reference TRBV9 and TRBJ2-7): DSGVTQTPKHLITATGQRVTLRCSPRSGDLSVYWYQQSLDQGLQFLIQYYNGEERAKGNILERFSAQQFPDLHSELNLSSLELGDSALYFCASSATGLIHEQYFGPGTRLTVT.

The rearrangement joins TRBV5-4 to TRBJ2-7, with D possibly TRBD2 on 6 matching bases. Germline CDR1 reads SGHNT; CDR2 reads YYREEE (reference sequence). V was trimmed by 5 bases and J by 2 bases, leaving 14 bases between them. CDR3 length: 14 residues. The CDR3 loop reads CASSSLAVPYEQYF. The CDR3, as DNA: TGTGCCAGCAGTTCTTTAGCGGTTCCCTACGAGCAGTACTTC.

This clone came up once. The V call is TRBV4-1, the J call TRBJ1-4, with D maybe TRBD1 (6 bases). From germline, CDR1 is MGHRA and CDR2 YSYEKL. The V gene lost 5 bases and the J gene lost 3 bases, with 16 bases spanning the gap. The CDR3 has 16 residues. DNA for the CDR3: TGCGCCAGCAGCTATCAGTGGGGGCTGGCTAATGAAAAACTGTTTTTT. Its translation is CASSYQWGLANEKLFF.

The chain carries TRBV5-1 and TRBJ1-2; TRBD1 matches 10 bases. The junction had 12 bases not matched to a gene; V was cut back by 3 bases and J by 1 base. This CDR3 comprises 18 residues. CDR1 is SGHRS, CDR2 YFSETQ, per germline. CDR3 sequence reads: CASSSAGQGFGDNYGYTF. Here the CDR3 DNA reads TGCGCCAGCAGCTCCGCGGGACAGGGGTTTGGGGATAACTATGGCTACACCTTC.

As to this clone: Within the sample, other DNA sequences also encode this same CDR3. V is TRBV7-9 and J is TRBJ1-2; 9 bases are a match to TRBD1. This CDR3 spans 14 amino acids. With 5 bases clipped from V and 2 bases from J, the junction kept 3 bases outside the gene matches. Germline values: CDR1 SEHNR, CDR2 FQNEAQ (reference sequence). CDR3 residues: CASSLTGGNYGYTF. CDR3 nucleotide sequence: TGTGCCAGCAGCCTGACAGGGGGGAACTATGGCTACACCTTC.

This chain joins TRBV29-1 and TRBJ1-2; 7 positions match TRBD1. Trimming removed 2 bases from V and 2 bases from J; junction bases left unmatched: 8. The length of the CDR3 is 15 residues. Germline loops: CDR1 SQVTM, CDR2 ANQGSEA. The CDR3 DNA reads as TGCAGCGTTGAATCCAGGGGGACGGCGAACTATGGCTACACCTTC. Encoded protein: CSVESRGTANYGYTF.

J is TRBJ1-2 and V is TRBV2; 12 bases line up with TRBD1. The trim removed 6 bases at V and 5 bases at J, leaving 7 bases unmatched. Germline values: CDR1 SNHLY, CDR2 FYNNEI. There are 15 residues in the CDR3. The CDR3 bases are TGTGCCAGCAGAACTGGGACAGGGGGCAGGTATGGCTACACCTTC. Translated: CASRTGTGGRYGYTF.

The chain uses TRBV19 and TRBJ1-6; D might be TRBD1 (6 bases). The V gene's germline CDR1 is LNHDA and CDR2 SQIVND (reference sequence). Trimming took off 2 bases at V and 6 bases at J, with 8 bases between the two ends. The CDR3 contains 14 residues. For the CDR3, the DNA is TGTGCCAGTAGTATATCAGGGGTTAATTCACCCCTCCACTTT. It is translated as CASSISGVNSPLHF.

The rearrangement joins TRBV7-6 to TRBJ2-7; 8 nucleotides line up with TRBD2. The germline V gene encodes CDR1 SGHVS and CDR2 FNYEAQ. This CDR3 has 17 amino acids. With 1 base clipped from V and 3 bases from J, the junction kept 11 bases outside the gene matches. CDR3 residues: CASSLDPPGGEHYEQYF. The CDR3 DNA is TGTGCCAGCAGCTTAGATCCTCCGGGGGGGGAACACTACGAGCAGTACTTC.

The chain has TRBV18 and TRBJ2-7; D possibly corresponds to TRBD1 (5 bases). The CDR3 runs 15 residues. The V gene lost 1 base and the J gene lost 0 bases, with 10 bases spanning the gap. Germline lookup yields CDR1 KGHSH and CDR2 LQKENI. The CDR3: CASSPRQGGSYEQYF. CDR3 nucleotides: TGTGCCAGCTCACCACGGCAGGGCGGCTCCTACGAGCAGTACTTC.

This chain joins TRBV7-2 and TRBJ2-3; 9 bases map to TRBD2. The J segment lost 5 bases and the V segment lost 2 bases, leaving 5 bases of the junction unmatched. The CDR3 covers 15 residues. Germline-derived CDR1 and CDR2 are SGHTA and FQGNSA. Here the CDR3 reads CASSLLAGKGDTQYF. The CDR3 DNA sequence: TGTGCCAGCAGCTTACTAGCGGGGAAGGGAGATACGCAGTATTTT.

The chain recombines TRBV30 with TRBJ1-5; TRBD1 agrees at 7 bases. Germline V gene lookup returns CDR1 GTSNPN and CDR2 SVGIG (reference sequence). J gave up 7 bases and V 3 bases, and 9 bases lay outside the gene matches. The CDR3 is made up of 14 amino acids. This CDR3 is CAWSDERGLQPQHF. The CDR3 DNA reads TGTGCCTGGAGCGATGAAAGGGGGCTACAGCCCCAGCATTTT.

The chain uses TRBV5-1 and TRBJ1-3, with a possible D match to TRBD1 (6 bases). The V end lost 0 bases, the J end lost 6 bases, and 10 bases lay between the germline ends. The CDR3 length is 14 residues. Germline loops: CDR1 SGHRS, CDR2 YFSETQ. As DNA, the CDR3 is TGCGCCAGCAGCTTGGATCAGGGGAAAAACACCATATATTTT. Amino acid sequence: CASSLDQGKNTIYF.

This rearrangement joins TRBV5-1 to TRBJ1-4; 7 nucleotides line up with TRBD1. The germline gives CDR1 SGHRS, CDR2 YFSETQ. Trimming removed 4 bases from V and 8 bases from J; junction bases left unmatched: 11. This CDR3 region has 15 residues. CDR3 sequence: CASSPGQAREEKLFF. CDR3 coding DNA: TGCGCCAGCAGCCCTGGACAGGCACGGGAAGAAAAACTGTTTTTT.

The J gene is TRBJ2-1, the V gene TRBV27; D is unclear. Germline CDR1 and CDR2: MNHEY and SMNVEV (reference sequence). The CDR3 is made up of 15 amino acids. V shed 3 bases and J shed 3 bases, with 12 bases lying between them. The CDR3 sequence: CASSLTPPYYNEQFF. In DNA form, the CDR3 reads TGTGCCAGCAGTTTGACACCGCCATACTACAATGAGCAGTTCTTC.

The chain is built from TRBV2 and TRBJ1-5; D possibly corresponds to TRBD1 (6 bases). Trimming cost V 7 bases and J 9 bases, with 19 bases left between them. The germline CDR1 and CDR2 sequences are SNHLY and FYNNEI. The CDR3 extends over 14 amino acids. CDR3: CASNPITQGGPQHF. The DNA of the CDR3 is TGTGCCAGCAACCCGATCACCCAAGGGGGGCCCCAGCATTTT.

The rearrangement uses TRBV28 and TRBJ2-5, with D possibly TRBD1 on 5 matching bases. With 7 bases removed from V and 4 bases from J, the gap between germline ends came to 19 bases. This CDR3 comprises 15 residues. Germline V gene lookup returns CDR1 MDHEN and CDR2 SYDVKM. CDR3 residues: CASTSGQGSLETQYF. CDR3 coding DNA: TGTGCCAGCACTTCAGGCCAGGGTAGTTTAGAGACCCAGTACTTC.

The V call is TRBV6-2 or TRBV6-3, the J call TRBJ1-5; 7 bases agree with TRBD1. J lost 1 base, V lost 4 bases, and 10 bases had no gene match. The CDR3 is made up of 17 amino acids. Germline-derived CDR1 and CDR2 are MNHEY and SVGEGT. CDR3 coding DNA: TGTGCCAGCAGTTCCGAGGGGGCCTTGCGGAGCAATCAGCCCCAGCATTTT. Amino acid sequence: CASSSEGALRSNQPQHF.

V is TRBV16 and J is TRBJ2-7, with 8 bases that match TRBD2. Losses at the gene ends were 4 bases for V and 3 bases for J; bases not matched to a gene: 11. Germline values: CDR1 KGHSY, CDR2 FQNENV. The CDR3 length is 16 residues. The DNA of the CDR3 is TGTGCCAGCAGCCTCAATAGGGGACTAGAGATCTACGAGCAGTACTTC. Its translation: CASSLNRGLEIYEQYF.

Regarding this clone: The junction departs from germline at one end; a sequencing error may be responsible. This chain uses TRBV7-9 with TRBJ1-2; TRBD1 is a possible D gene (6 bases). Germline V gives CDR1 SEHNR, CDR2 FQNEAQ (reference sequence). CDR3 length: 13 residues. DNA of the CDR3: TGTGCCAGCAGCTTAGCGGGGAGGGAGAACAGGGCCTTC. Encoded protein: CASSLAGRENRAF.